Following are 27 T cell receptor beta chains from one sample sequenced in a study of shared clonotypes between healthy human individuals. Cells designated naive CD8 were CD45RO-negative and were positively selected for CCR7, with terminally differentiated effector memory CD45RA+ cells excluded. The method was immunoSEQ multiplex PCR; TCRdb's version includes in-frame clones alone and lacks a portion of them. The data show about 700,000 clones, about 91% seen once. Sequencing used naive CD8+ T cells sorted from blood. The source of these receptors is a man under 40 in good health.

CDR3 nucleotides: TGTGCCAGCAGTCCATGGGGTAATGAAAAACTGTTTTTT. It is translated as CASSPWGNEKLFF. The chain uses TRBV27 and TRBJ1-4; D remains unclear. CDR1 MNHEY and CDR2 SMNVEV come from the germline V gene (reference sequence). The CDR3 extends over 13 amino acids. Trimming pared 5 bases from V and 4 bases from J, leaving 8 bases between.

This clone was picked up a small number of times. The same CDR3 is also encoded by other DNA sequences in this sample. This chain links TRBV19 with TRBJ2-1; D uncertain. Trimming stripped 3 bases from V and 8 bases from J, with 5 bases between. The CDR3 is made up of 11 amino acids. CDR1 is LNHDA and CDR2 is SQIVND in the germline V gene (reference sequence). The CDR3 protein is CASSINYEQFF. DNA of the CDR3: TGTGCCAGTAGTATCAACTATGAGCAGTTCTTC. Looking up the rest from reference TRBV19 and TRBJ2-1 gives the full variable domain: DGGITQSPKYLFRKEGQNVTLSCEQNLNHDAMYWYRQDPGQGLRLIYYSQIVNDFQKGDIAEGYSVSREKKESFPLTVTSAQKNPTAFYLCASSINYEQFFGPGTRLTVL.

Only a few counts were recorded for this clone. The gene calls are TRBV29-1 and TRBJ1-1; no firm D call. Deletions cut 2 bases from V and 1 base from J, with 5 bases between. The CDR3 is 12 residues long. CDR1 and CDR2 (germline): SQVTM, ANQGSEA. The CDR3 here is CSVEYGNTEAFF. In DNA, the CDR3 is TGCAGCGTTGAATATGGGAACACTGAAGCTTTCTTT.

This chain uses TRBV27 with TRBJ2-1, with 10 bases aligning to TRBD2. Germline assignment: CDR1 MNHEY and CDR2 SMNVEV (reference sequence). V lost 5 bases to trimming and J lost 3 bases; unmatched junction nucleotides: 7. The CDR3 loop spans 16 amino acids. CDR3 bases: TGTGCCAGCAGTCCCACGTCTAGCGGGGGCTACAATGAGCAGTTCTTC. This codes for CASSPTSSGGYNEQFF.

The chain employs TRBV6-1 and TRBJ2-5; 8 nucleotides align to TRBD2. V was pared by 6 bases and J by 5 bases, with 11 bases of the junction left unmatched. Germline assignment: CDR1 MNHNS and CDR2 SASEGT. This CDR3 region has 15 residues. CDR3 sequence (DNA): TGTGCCAGCAGCCCCTCGGGAGGGATGGCGGAGACCCAGTACTTC. Its translation is CASSPSGGMAETQYF.

V gene TRBV6-1 combines with J gene TRBJ1-5; D ambiguous. This CDR3 comprises 12 residues. Trimming pared 6 bases from V and 3 bases from J, leaving 6 bases between. Germline V gives CDR1 MNHNS, CDR2 SASEGT. The CDR3: CASRLINQPQHF. The CDR3 DNA is TGTGCCAGCAGGTTAATCAATCAGCCCCAGCATTTT.

The chain is built from TRBV27 and TRBJ2-1, with D uncertain. Trimming shortened V by 6 bases and J by 0 bases, and 18 bases separated the two germline ends. Germline CDR1 reads MNHEY; CDR2 reads SMNVEV (reference sequence). The CDR3 loop spans 17 amino acids. The CDR3 loop is CASSPAGPAGSYNEQFF. Here the CDR3 DNA reads TGTGCCAGCAGCCCCGCCGGACCCGCCGGCTCCTACAATGAGCAGTTCTTC.

Here the CDR3 reads CASSSLAINTDTQYF. The CDR3 nucleotides are TGTGCCAGCAGTTCTCTAGCTATAAACACAGATACGCAGTATTTT. The rearrangement links TRBV28 to TRBJ2-3; TRBD2 is a possible D gene (5 bases). Germline-derived CDR1 and CDR2 are MDHEN and SYDVKM. The CDR3 consists of 15 residues. V lost 4 bases to trimming and J lost 2 bases, with 13 bases between them. The complete variable domain, with remaining parts taken from reference TRBV28 and TRBJ2-3, reads DVKVTQSSRYLVKRTGEKVFLECVQDMDHENMFWYRQDPGLGLRLIYFSYDVKMKEKGDIPEGYSVSREKKERFSLILESASTNQTSMYLCASSSLAINTDTQYFGPGTRLTVL.

This chain links TRBV5-1 with TRBJ1-4; no clear D gene. The CDR3 is 16 amino acids. The germline V gene has CDR1 SGHRS and CDR2 YFSETQ. V was shortened by 4 bases and J by 8 bases, with 21 bases between the two germline ends. The CDR3 protein is CASSPIGPYEGEKLFF. The CDR3 region has the DNA TGCGCCAGCAGCCCGATCGGGCCCTATGAGGGCGAAAAACTGTTTTTT.

The rearrangement links TRBV28 to TRBJ2-3, with D tentatively TRBD1 (5 bases). The length of the CDR3 is 15 residues. Germline V gene data show CDR1 as MDHEN and CDR2 as SYDVKM. Trimming left V 5 bases short and J 4 bases short, with 16 bases between. In DNA form, the CDR3 reads TGTGCCAGCAGTGCAGGGCTAGTACGGCCAGATACGCAGTATTTT. Its protein product is CASSAGLVRPDTQYF.

In this sample, this clone turned up once. This chain uses TRBV7-6 with TRBJ2-7; no firm D call. Trimming took off 5 bases at V and 4 bases at J, with 15 bases between the two ends. CDR1 is SGHVS and CDR2 is FNYEAQ in the germline V gene. This CDR3 contains 14 residues. The CDR3: CASSPSTSPYEQYF. The CDR3 DNA reads TGTGCCAGCAGCCCCTCGACCTCTCCTTACGAGCAGTACTTC.

V is TRBV7-9 and J is TRBJ2-5; D might be TRBD1 (6 bases). The J call could be wrong; TRBJ2-7 is a better fit for the DNA end. Germline CDR1 SEHNR, CDR2 FQNEAQ (reference sequence). This CDR3 is built from 16 residues. The CDR3 DNA reads TGTGCCAGCAGCTCCCCGGATCCGGTGGGGGCTGTCGAGCAGTACTTC. Amino acids: CASSSPDPVGAVEQYF.

The rearrangement links TRBV27 to TRBJ2-1, with 11 bases fitting TRBD2. CDR1 MNHEY and CDR2 SMNVEV come from the germline V gene (reference sequence). The J segment lost 5 bases and the V segment lost 8 bases, leaving 14 bases of the junction unmatched. This CDR3 has 17 residues. The CDR3 region has the DNA TGTGCCAGCGGAATCCCGAGTAGCGGGAGGGCCCACAATGAGCAGTTCTTC. This encodes CASGIPSSGRAHNEQFF.

The rearrangement links TRBV7-9 to TRBJ2-6; possible D gene TRBD1, 6 bases. Looked up from germline, CDR1 is SEHNR and CDR2 is FQNEAQ (reference sequence). There are 18 residues in the CDR3. V was shortened by 1 base and J by 0 bases, with 13 bases between the two germline ends. In DNA form, the CDR3 reads TGTGCCAGCAGCTTAGGGTCAGGGGTAGTCTCTGGGGCCAACGTCCTGACTTTC. It yields the protein CASSLGSGVVSGANVLTF. The entire variable domain, with the rest obtained from reference TRBV7-9 and TRBJ2-6, is as follows: DTGVSQNPRHKITKRGQNVTFRCDPISEHNRLYWYRQTLGQGPEFLTYFQNEAQLEKSRLLSDRFSAERPKGSFSTLEIQRTEQGDSAMYLCASSLGSGVVSGANVLTFGAGSRLTVL.

This clone was counted between two and nine times. The chain links TRBV6-1 to TRBJ2-3, with 12 positions matching TRBD2. With V trimmed by 2 bases and J by 6 bases, 6 bases remained unmatched. This CDR3 has 16 amino acids. In germline, CDR1 is MNHNS, CDR2 SASEGT. The DNA for the CDR3 is TGTGCCAGCAGTGAACTAGCGGGAGGGTCCGGGGATACGCAGTATTTT. This sequence encodes CASSELAGGSGDTQYF.

The V and J genes are TRBV4-2 and TRBJ2-2; 10 bases agree with TRBD2. In germline, CDR1 is LGHNA, CDR2 YNFKEQ. V dropped 0 bases and J dropped 5; count of bases not matched to a gene: 6. The CDR3 is 17 residues long. CDR3 in DNA: TGTGCCAGCAGCCAAGAGAGGATTAGCGGGAGGACCGGGGAGCTGTTTTTT. It translates to CASSQERISGRTGELFF.

This clone was counted a single time. The chain combines TRBV7-9 with TRBJ2-7; 8 bases agree with TRBD2. The V segment lost 3 bases and the J segment 3 bases; nucleotides outside the gene matches: 7. Germline CDR1 reads SEHNR; CDR2 reads FQNEAQ (reference sequence). The length of the CDR3 is 15 residues. In DNA, the CDR3 is TGTGCCAGCAGCTTGGTACGGGAGGGGTTCTACGAGCAGTACTTC. Its translation is CASSLVREGFYEQYF.

This chain links TRBV4-1 with TRBJ2-7; D possibly corresponds to TRBD2 (5 bases). Germline CDR1 and CDR2: MGHRA and YSYEKL. The V gene lost 4 bases and the J gene lost 4 bases, with 14 bases spanning the gap. CDR3 length: 14 amino acids. The chain's CDR3 is CASSPVEAVYEQYF. The CDR3 DNA reads as TGCGCCAGCAGCCCTGTGGAAGCGGTGTACGAGCAGTACTTC.

The V and J genes are TRBV7-9 and TRBJ2-3, with 11 bases fitting TRBD2. The CDR3 has 17 residues. CDR1 is SEHNR, CDR2 FQNEAQ, per germline (reference sequence). With V trimmed by 4 bases and J by 5 bases, 11 bases remained unmatched. The CDR3 protein is CASSSLVAGGPVDTQYF. The CDR3 region has the DNA TGTGCCAGCAGCTCACTCGTAGCGGGAGGGCCAGTAGATACGCAGTATTTT.

The V gene is TRBV11-2, the J gene TRBJ2-7, with 15 bases aligning to TRBD2. The CDR3 contains 15 residues. The V gene's germline CDR1 is SGHAT and CDR2 FQNNGV. J lost 7 bases, V lost 4 bases, and 5 bases had no gene match. The CDR3 DNA sequence: TGTGCCAGCAGCTCGTGGGGACTAGCGGGGGGAGAGCAGTACTTC. It specifies CASSSWGLAGGEQYF.

V gene TRBV7-8 combines with J gene TRBJ2-5; 10 nucleotides agree with TRBD1. Germline assignment: CDR1 SGHVS and CDR2 FQNEAQ. The V segment lost 0 bases and the J segment 5 bases; nucleotides outside the gene matches: 3. The CDR3 is made up of 15 amino acids. CDR3: CASSLATGGIETQYF. In DNA, the CDR3 is TGTGCCAGCAGCTTAGCGACAGGGGGCATTGAGACCCAGTACTTC.

This chain uses TRBV7-2 with TRBJ2-2, with TRBD2 matching 12 bases. Germline values: CDR1 SGHTA, CDR2 FQGNSA. CDR3 length: 17 amino acids. V dropped 0 bases and J dropped 7; count of bases not matched to a gene: 6. The CDR3 bases are TGTGCCAGCAGCTTAGCGAGGACTAGCGGGACGGACGGGGAGCTGTTTTTT. This gives the protein CASSLARTSGTDGELFF.

This clone was observed once. The chain uses TRBV4-3 and TRBJ2-2; D not certain. The germline gives CDR1 LGHNA, CDR2 YSLEER. The CDR3 extends over 15 amino acids. V shed 0 bases and J shed 2 bases, with 7 bases lying between them. The CDR3 DNA is TGCGCCAGCAGCCAAGATGGCCAAAACACCGGGGAGCTGTTTTTT. This translates into CASSQDGQNTGELFF.

The chain uses TRBV2 and TRBJ2-7, with D possibly TRBD2 on 6 matching bases. The CDR3 runs 17 residues. The germline gives CDR1 SNHLY, CDR2 FYNNEI. V was cut by 6 bases and J by 5 bases, with 26 bases left in between. The CDR3 DNA is TGTGCCAGCAGCAAACCGGGAGAACATACATTACAACACGAGCAGTACTTC. Residues: CASSKPGEHTLQHEQYF.

This clone was found once. The chain recombines TRBV28 with TRBJ2-5, with TRBD2 as a possible D gene (5 bases). The germline gives CDR1 MDHEN, CDR2 SYDVKM. V lost 2 bases, J lost 0 bases, and 10 bases lay in between. The CDR3 sequence is 15 residues long. CDR3 region: CASSLTGRYQETQYF. The DNA of the CDR3 is TGTGCCAGCAGTTTAACGGGAAGATACCAAGAGACCCAGTACTTC.

In its sample, this clone was seen once. This sequence joins TRBV5-4 and TRBJ2-7; tentative D call: TRBD2 (6 bases). Germline V lookup: CDR1 SGHNT, CDR2 YYREEE (reference sequence). The CDR3 contains 14 residues. V was cut by 4 bases and J by 9 bases, with 20 bases left in between. Here the CDR3 DNA reads TGTGCCAGCAGCACCCTCCGGGAGTCGAAAGTGCAGTACTTC. Amino acid sequence: CASSTLRESKVQYF.

The rearrangement links TRBV11-2 to TRBJ2-1, with unresolved D. V was shortened by 3 bases and J by 5 bases, with 5 bases between the two germline ends. The CDR3 has 12 residues. Germline V lookup: CDR1 SGHAT, CDR2 FQNNGV. The CDR3 reads CASSLTNNEQFF. The DNA of the CDR3 is TGTGCCAGCAGCTTGACCAACAATGAGCAGTTCTTC.